This TCR beta chain was retrieved from a study of T cells in Graves' hyperthyroidism and ophthalmopathy. Amplification of TCR beta CDR3 regions used RNA as the template. Using the HTBI primer set, a first-round RT-PCR was run on the TCR CDR3. TCRdb itself ran the multiplex PCR reads through MiXCR, one entry per CDR3 protein. The sample lists 600,000 to 800,000 distinct CDR3 sequences; about 35% were seen once. The germline V and J ends were trimmed by 4 bases and 4 bases, with 10 bases remaining between them. The CDR3 has 13 amino acids. Per germline, CDR1 LGHDT and CDR2 YNNKEL (reference sequence). Criteria for exclusion of patients were uncontrolled infection, other autoimmune disease, pregnancy or lactation. Over 8 ml fresh peripheral blood yielded the PBMCs. This clonotype has more than one count but fewer than ten.

The sample taken for sequencing was blood. The sequence derives from a woman in her forties with Graves' hyperthyroidism. The J gene is TRBJ1-2, the V gene TRBV3-1, with D hard to call. The CDR3 here is CASSPPPFYGYTF. The DNA of the CDR3 is TGTGCCAGCAGCCCTCCACCCTTCTATGGCTACACCTTC.